This T cell receptor beta chain appears in the sequencing data of a study of OX40 agonist ivuxolimab in advanced cancers. About the research overall: Ivuxolimab is an agonistic anti-OX40 (CD134) antibody, and patients were treated with it. All patients had ivuxolimab intravenously every 2 weeks at 0.01 to 10 mg/kg. Melanoma, hepatocellular carcinoma, head and neck or renal cell cancer occurred in dose-escalation patients.

Data came from immunoSEQ multiplex PCR; TCRdb stores just in-frame clones and leaves some out. The sample yields 90,000 or so clones, 89% seen once. The TCR originated in an adult with an advanced solid tumor such as melanoma, head and neck, liver or kidney cancer. The material sequenced was CD4+ or CD8+ T cells sorted from blood, taken in a trial of the OX40 agonist ivuxolimab.

Written as DNA, the CDR3 is TGTGCCAGCAGCTTAGCGCTAGGGGGCCATGAGCAGTTCTTC. This sequence encodes CASSLALGGHEQFF. V is TRBV7-9 and J is TRBJ2-1, with TRBD1 matching over 7 bases. Germline values: CDR1 SEHNR, CDR2 FQNEAQ (reference sequence). J lost 8 bases, V lost 0 bases, and 4 bases had no gene match. The CDR3 spans 14 residues.